This T cell receptor (beta chain) is from a study of response to subunit inactivated influenza vaccine. Study-level results: With each seasonal influenza vaccination, the authors suggested, few new T cells are recruited.

A single record per CDR3 protein comes from TCRdb applying MiXCR to the RT-PCR reads. Among 500,000 or so distinct CDR3 sequences listed, approximately 17% were seen once. Note on this clonotype: The antigen is not known.

Germline CDR1 MNHEY, CDR2 SMNVEV (reference sequence). There are 15 residues in the CDR3. V was clipped by 5 bases and J by 4 bases; unmatched bases: 8. This chain links TRBV27 with TRBJ1-1; 9 bases are shared with TRBD1. This TCR was sampled from a man aged 50 to 75 who received an inactivated influenza vaccine. Sequencing used CD4+ T cells sorted from PBMCs, obtained 23 to 25 months after vaccination. The CDR3 bases are TGTGCCAGCAGTAGTACAGGGGGCGTTAGCACTGAAGCTTTCTTT. Translated: CASSSTGGVSTEAFF.